Below, 4 T cell receptor beta chains from the same sample are listed, as sequenced in a study of T cells in Graves' hyperthyroidism and ophthalmopathy. There were TCR beta CDR3 regions amplified from RNA transcripts. The primer set for the first-round RT-PCR of the TCR CDR3 was HTBI. TCRdb re-derived calls from the multiplex PCR reads in MiXCR, one entry per CDR3 protein. The repertoire holds under 650,000 distinct CDR3 sequences, with under 20% as singletons. The sample was blood. The receptor source for this set is a woman aged 25 to 39 with Graves' hyperthyroidism.

The chain recombines TRBV20-1 with TRBJ2-4; D is uncertain. This CDR3 is built from 14 residues. CDR1 is DFQATT and CDR2 is SNEGSKA in the germline V gene (reference sequence). V lost 4 bases and J 0 bases, leaving 10 bases between the germline ends. The chain's CDR3 is CSAIDVLAKNIQYF. The CDR3 DNA reads as TGCAGTGCTATTGACGTTCTAGCCAAAAACATTCAGTACTTC.

The rearrangement joins TRBV2 to TRBJ2-4, with TRBD2 matching 9 bases. The CDR3 consists of 15 residues. J lost 6 bases, V lost 1 base, and 4 bases had no gene match. The germline V gene encodes CDR1 SNHLY and CDR2 FYNNEI. As DNA, the CDR3 is TGTGCCAGCAGTGAAGGGCGGGGGGGGGGAAACATTCAGTACTTC. Protein: CASSEGRGGGNIQYF.

This clonotype has ten or more counts. V gene TRBV11-3 combines with J gene TRBJ1-2; D is uncertain. This CDR3 is 12 amino acids long. Trimming pared 3 bases from V and 8 bases from J, leaving 10 bases between. Germline CDR1 reads SGHNT; CDR2 reads YENEEA. The CDR3 sequence: CASSLNPRGYTF. The CDR3, as DNA: TGTGCCAGCAGCTTGAACCCACGGGGCTACACCTTC.

This clonotype was recorded at least ten times. The rearrangement links TRBV3-1 to TRBJ1-2; D is possibly TRBD1 (6 bases). V lost 3 bases and J 4 bases, leaving 12 bases between the germline ends. Per germline, CDR1 LGHDT and CDR2 YNNKEL (reference sequence). The CDR3 loop spans 14 amino acids. As DNA, the CDR3 is TGTGCCAGCAGCCACACCGGACAGAGCTATGGCTACACCTTC. This encodes CASSHTGQSYGYTF.